This T cell receptor beta chain was sequenced for a study of cytomegalovirus exposure and HLA in healthy donors. About the study: Within an early data release were around 80 million unique TCRs drawn from HLA-typed donors.

Study results and caveats: Relative to equally common others, HLA-associated TCR beta chains showed greater clonal expansion in a later analysis. In a later analysis, HLA-C alleles had the fewest associated TCRs, DRB1 alleles the most.

This clone came up a few times. Its antigen is not known. With 60 Vbeta and 13 Jbeta primers, the PCR was carried out. Authors' methods: In a later analysis, approximately 80 million unique TCR beta chains included roughly 11 million shared by two or more donors. Libraries were prepared by immunoSEQ multiplex PCR; TCRdb keeps only in-frame clonotypes and omits some of them. V and J calls and clone size are copied from that table; D and trimming were computed from the DNA. The table lists about 160,000 clones, around four fifths of them singletons. This CDR3 is built from 14 residues. Germline trimming cut 6 bases from V and 7 bases from J; bases unmatched to any gene: 5. Looked up from germline, CDR1 is LNHDA and CDR2 is SQIVND (reference sequence).

The chain links TRBV19 to TRBJ1-5; 11 bases map to TRBD1. The sample comprised PBMCs. The TCR sequence derives from a female donor in good health and CMV-seronegative. The CDR3: CASSWDRGGQPQHF. In nucleotides, the CDR3 is TGTGCCAGTAGCTGGGACAGGGGGGGCCAGCCCCAGCATTTT.